Sequencing of this TCR beta chain was carried out in a study of CD8+CD57+ T cells in acquired aplastic anemia. Study overall: Mean yield of DNA from sorted CD4+ and CD8+ cells was 3.2 ug. Study-level results: Patients and healthy controls showed no significant CD8+ Simpson's diversity difference. Sharing between patients and controls was observed for twenty-nine CD8+ CDR3 sequences.

All sequencing subjects had displayed CD8+CD57+ cell expansion on flow cytometry. Among the patients, none had received any therapy at the time of blood sampling. Genomic DNA served as template for TCR beta VDJ and CDR3 profiling. TCRdb redid the calling of the reads with MiXCR, one entry per CDR3 protein. The table records roughly 170,000 distinct CDR3 sequences, roughly 50% of them present only once. CDR1 DFQATT and CDR2 SNEGSKA come from the germline V gene (reference sequence). The CDR3 is 14 residues long. With 6 bases removed from V and 0 bases from J, the gap between germline ends came to 9 bases. About this clonotype: Its antigen is not identified.

This chain uses TRBV20-1 with TRBJ2-6; D is unclear. The clonotype comes from a human donor with aplastic anemia. The specimen was sorted CD4+, CD8+, or CD8+CD57+ T cells (not recorded which) from PBMCs. CDR3 in DNA: TGCAGTGCCCGTGAGAGCTCTGGGGCCAACGTCCTGACTTTC. It encodes CSARESSGANVLTF.